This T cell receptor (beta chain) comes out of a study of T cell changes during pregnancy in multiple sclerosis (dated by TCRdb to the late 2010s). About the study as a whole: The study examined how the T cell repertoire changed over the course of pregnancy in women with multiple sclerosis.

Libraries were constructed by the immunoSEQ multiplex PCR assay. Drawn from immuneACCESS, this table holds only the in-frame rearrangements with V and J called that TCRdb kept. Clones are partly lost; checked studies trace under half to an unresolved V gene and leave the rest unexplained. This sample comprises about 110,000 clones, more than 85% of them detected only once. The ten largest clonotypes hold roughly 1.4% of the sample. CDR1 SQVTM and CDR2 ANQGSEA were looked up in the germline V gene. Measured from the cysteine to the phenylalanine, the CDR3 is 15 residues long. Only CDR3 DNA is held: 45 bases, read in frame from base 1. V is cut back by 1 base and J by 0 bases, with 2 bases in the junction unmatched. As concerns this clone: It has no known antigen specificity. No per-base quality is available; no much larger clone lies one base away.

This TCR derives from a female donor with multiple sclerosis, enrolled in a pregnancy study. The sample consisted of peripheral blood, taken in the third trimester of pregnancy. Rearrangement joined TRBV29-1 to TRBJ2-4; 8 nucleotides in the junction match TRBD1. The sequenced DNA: TGCAGCGTTGAAGTCAGGGGGCGAGCCAAAAACATTCAGTACTTC. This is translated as CSVEVRGRAKNIQYF. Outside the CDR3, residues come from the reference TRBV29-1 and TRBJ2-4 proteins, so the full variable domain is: SAVISQKPSRDICQRGTSLTIQCQVDSQVTMMFWYRQQPGQSLTLIATANQGSEATYESGFVIDKFPISRPNLTFSTLTVSNMSPEDSSIYLCSVEVRGRAKNIQYFGAGTRLSVL.